These 14 T cell receptor beta chains share one sample of origin, sequenced in a study of cytomegalovirus exposure and HLA in healthy donors. Amplification used 60 Vbeta primers and 13 Jbeta primers. Using immunoSEQ multiplex PCR, the repertoire was profiled, and TCRdb retains in-frame clones only, with some absent. Found here are approximately 120,000 clones; the top ten clones hold about 2.2%. Sequencing input: PBMCs. The source of these receptors is a man aged 35-49 years in good health and CMV-seronegative.

This chain links TRBV29-1 with TRBJ1-1, with D unresolved. CDR1 and CDR2 (germline): SQVTM, ANQGSEA. CDR3 length equals 13 residues. The V end lost 2 bases, the J end lost 5 bases, and 12 bases lay between the germline ends. CDR3 amino acids: CSVERQSGTEAFF. CDR3 sequence (DNA): TGCAGCGTTGAAAGGCAGTCCGGGACTGAAGCTTTCTTT.

This chain connects TRBV11-3 to TRBJ2-3; D unresolved. V lost 3 bases and J lost 0, with 7 bases in between. This CDR3 region has 14 residues. Looked up from germline, CDR1 is SGHNT and CDR2 is YENEEA. As DNA, the CDR3 is TGTGCCAGCAGCTTTTCCCCTAGCACAGATACGCAGTATTTT. This sequence encodes CASSFSPSTDTQYF. Looking up the rest from reference TRBV11-3 and TRBJ2-3 gives the full variable domain: EAGVVQSPRYKIIEKKQPVAFWCNPISGHNTLYWYLQNLGQGPELLIRYENEEAVDDSQLPKDRFSAERLKGVDSTLKIQPAELGDSAVYLCASSFSPSTDTQYFGPGTRLTVL.

The J gene is TRBJ2-7, the V gene TRBV7-9; perhaps TRBD1 as D (6 bases). Germline CDR1 reads SEHNR; CDR2 reads FQNEAQ (reference sequence). This CDR3 spans 14 amino acids. The V and J ends lost 5 bases and 1 base respectively, with 12 bases between them. The CDR3 DNA sequence: TGTGCCAGCAGCGACGGGACACCTTCCTACGAGCAGTACTTC. This sequence encodes CASSDGTPSYEQYF.

The J gene is TRBJ2-1, the V gene TRBV7-9, with 11 nucleotides matching TRBD2. V was clipped by 5 bases and J by 4 bases; unmatched bases: 7. The germline CDR1 and CDR2 sequences are SEHNR and FQNEAQ (reference sequence). CDR3 length equals 16 residues. In DNA, the CDR3 is TGTGCCAGCAGCCATAGCGGGAGGGCCAGTTACAATGAGCAGTTCTTC. Amino acids: CASSHSGRASYNEQFF.

V gene TRBV5-8 combines with J gene TRBJ2-3, with 9 positions matching TRBD2. CDR1 is SGHTS and CDR2 is YDEGEE in the germline V gene. The CDR3 has 20 amino acids. Trimming removed 1 base from V and 4 bases from J; junction bases left unmatched: 19. The CDR3 sequence: CASSLTVSASGMGRADTQYF. CDR3 sequence (DNA): TGTGCCAGCAGCTTGACCGTGTCGGCTAGCGGGATGGGGCGGGCAGATACGCAGTATTTT.

The gene calls are TRBV5-8 and TRBJ1-5; 9 bases align to TRBD1. Germline lookup yields CDR1 SGHTS and CDR2 YDEGEE. The length of the CDR3 is 14 residues. J was trimmed by 10 bases and V by 2 bases; bases with no gene match: 7. The CDR3 region has the DNA TGTGCCAGCAGCTTTGGACAGGGGTCGGAACCCCAGCATTTT. It codes for CASSFGQGSEPQHF.

This rearrangement joins TRBV7-9 to TRBJ1-1; D remains ambiguous. V lost 2 bases, J lost 3 bases, and 10 bases lay in between. The CDR3 runs 14 residues. The germline gives CDR1 SEHNR, CDR2 FQNEAQ (reference sequence). The CDR3 region is CASSLWARDTEAFF. The DNA of the CDR3 is TGTGCCAGCAGCTTATGGGCGCGGGACACTGAAGCTTTCTTT.

This chain connects TRBV5-1 to TRBJ2-2; TRBD2 might be the D (7 bases). CDR3 size: 13 residues. V was clipped by 4 bases and J by 6 bases, with 10 bases between them. Germline V gives CDR1 SGHRS, CDR2 YFSETQ. This chain's CDR3 is CASSLGGPGELFF. The CDR3 nucleotides are TGCGCCAGCAGCCTGGGGGGGCCCGGGGAGCTGTTTTTT.

V is TRBV18 and J is TRBJ2-1, with D possibly matching TRBD2 (5 bases). Trimming left V 3 bases short and J 9 bases short, with 12 bases between. Germline V gene data show CDR1 as KGHSH and CDR2 as LQKENI. This CDR3 spans 13 amino acids. The CDR3 is CASSPVGEGEQFF. Here the CDR3 DNA reads TGTGCCAGCTCACCGGTAGGAGAGGGTGAGCAGTTCTTC.

The chain combines TRBV30 with TRBJ1-1; TRBD1 might be the D (5 bases). CDR1 and CDR2 from the germline V gene are GTSNPN and SVGIG (reference sequence). The ends were cut back, 4 bases at V and 9 bases at J, with 15 bases in the middle. The CDR3 consists of 12 residues. The CDR3 region has the DNA TGTGCCTGGACATTACCGGGGGGGAAAGCTTTCTTT. As protein: CAWTLPGGKAFF.

The V call is TRBV7-6, the J call TRBJ2-7; TRBD1 matches 10 bases. The CDR3 loop spans 13 amino acids. Germline trimming cut 5 bases from V and 7 bases from J; bases unmatched to any gene: 5. CDR1 is SGHVS, CDR2 FNYEAQ, per germline. The CDR3 loop reads CASSGRTGGEQYF. DNA of the CDR3: TGTGCCAGCAGCGGACGGACAGGGGGGGAGCAGTACTTC.

This rearrangement joins TRBV9 to TRBJ1-4, with TRBD1 identical over 11 bases. The CDR3 consists of 15 residues. The germline V gene encodes CDR1 SGDLS and CDR2 YYNGEE. The trim removed 2 bases at V and 6 bases at J, leaving 3 bases unmatched. The CDR3 sequence: CASSVGQGADEKLFF. The CDR3 coding sequence is TGTGCCAGCAGCGTCGGACAGGGGGCAGATGAAAAACTGTTTTTT. The full variable domain, in which reference TRBV9 and TRBJ1-4 provide the parts outside the CDR3, is DSGVTQTPKHLITATGQRVTLRCSPRSGDLSVYWYQQSLDQGLQFLIQYYNGEERAKGNILERFSAQQFPDLHSELNLSSLELGDSALYFCASSVGQGADEKLFFGSGTQLSVL.

This chain uses TRBV6-6 with TRBJ1-1; unclear D gene. The CDR3 runs to 15 residues. Trimming left V 6 bases short and J 8 bases short, with 22 bases between. Germline V gene lookup returns CDR1 MNHNY and CDR2 SVGAGI (reference sequence). DNA for the CDR3: TGTGCCAGCAGATCTGAGAGGGTATTCTCCCACGAAGCTTTCTTT. Protein product: CASRSERVFSHEAFF.

The chain couples TRBV5-1 to TRBJ2-7; a possible D gene is TRBD1 (5 bases). The CDR3 has 14 residues. Germline V gene lookup returns CDR1 SGHRS and CDR2 YFSETQ. V lost 0 bases and J lost 5, with 12 bases in between. The CDR3 reads CASSLDRLSNEQYF. The CDR3 nucleotides read TGCGCCAGCAGCTTGGACAGGCTAAGCAACGAGCAGTACTTC.